This T cell receptor (beta chain) was recovered during a study of CD8+ T cells in alopecia areata. Findings and limits, study-wide: Across lesional scalp, and particularly alopecia totalis/universalis, clonality surpassed that of normal scalp.

RNA was isolated and reverse transcribed to cDNA, the sequencing template. The repertoire was sequenced with immunoSEQ multiplex PCR; TCRdb's copy has only in-frame clones and lacks some. The sample has about 150,000 clones, roughly 60% seen once. Sorted out of PBMCs were CD4+ T cells and CD8+ T cells. With regard to this clone: Its antigen is undetermined.

This CDR3 has 12 amino acids. Germline lookup yields CDR1 SGHTA and CDR2 FQGNSA. With 5 bases removed from V and 2 bases from J, the gap between germline ends came to 5 bases. The receptor was derived from a human donor in good health. The chain carries TRBV7-2 and TRBJ2-3, with D maybe TRBD2 (5 bases). Sequencing input: CD4+ T cells sorted from blood. CDR3 DNA sequence: TGTGCCAGCAGCCGGGACACAGATACGCAGTATTTT. Translated: CASSRDTDTQYF.